The 28 T cell receptor beta chains reported below all come from one sample, sequenced in a study of cytotoxic CD8 clonotypes in ibrutinib-treated CLL. TCRdb keeps only in-frame clones here, not all; method: immunoSEQ multiplex PCR. The table records around 250,000 clones, roughly 74% of them present only once. The sample here was PBMCs, taken after 24 months of ibrutinib treatment. The receptors derive from a human donor with chronic lymphocytic leukemia.

The chain has TRBV29-1 and TRBJ2-5; D not certain. Looked up from germline, CDR1 is SQVTM and CDR2 is ANQGSEA. The germline V and J ends were trimmed by 5 bases and 1 base, with 11 bases remaining between them. CDR3 size: 13 residues. DNA for the CDR3: TGCAGCGTTTTTGCGGCCTCCCAAGAGACCCAGTACTTC. This codes for CSVFAASQETQYF.

Here the CDR3 reads CASSFLGAGEGTEAFF. The CDR3 DNA sequence: TGTGCCAGCAGTTTCCTTGGGGCAGGGGAGGGCACTGAAGCTTTCTTT. The chain is built from TRBV27 and TRBJ1-1, with D maybe TRBD1 (6 bases). V was shortened by 3 bases and J by 4 bases, with 18 bases between the two germline ends. Germline V lookup: CDR1 MNHEY, CDR2 SMNVEV (reference sequence). The CDR3 loop spans 16 amino acids.

This rearrangement joins TRBV11-2 to TRBJ2-5; 8 bases fit TRBD2. Germline assignment: CDR1 SGHAT and CDR2 FQNNGV. This CDR3 has 14 amino acids. The junction had 6 bases not matched to a gene; V was cut back by 5 bases and J by 4 bases. CDR3 in DNA: TGTGCCAGCAGCCAAATCCGGGGGGGAGAGACCCAGTACTTC. Translated: CASSQIRGGETQYF.

The rearrangement joins TRBV2 to TRBJ2-7; no reliable D call. The CDR3 consists of 13 residues. Trimming left V 4 bases short and J 7 bases short, with 14 bases between. CDR1 and CDR2 from the germline V gene are SNHLY and FYNNEI. CDR3 coding DNA: TGTGCCAGCAGTGTAATTGGTAGCCAGGAGCAGTACTTC. Translating it yields CASSVIGSQEQYF.

To note about this clone: Other nucleotide sequences in the sample specify the same CDR3. This chain links TRBV29-1 with TRBJ2-7, with unresolved D. Germline CDR1 SQVTM, CDR2 ANQGSEA. The CDR3 runs to 12 residues. With 4 bases removed from V and 0 bases from J, the gap between germline ends came to 7 bases. The CDR3 bases are TGCAGCGTTGTAAGGAACTCCTACGAGCAGTACTTC. This encodes CSVVRNSYEQYF.

This clone was picked up a small number of times. The rearrangement uses TRBV18 and TRBJ2-1; no clear D. This CDR3 contains 13 residues. CDR1 and CDR2 from the germline V gene are KGHSH and LQKENI. Trimming took off 8 bases at V and 0 bases at J, with 8 bases between the two ends. This chain's CDR3 is CASLKNSYNEQFF. The CDR3 nucleotides are TGTGCCAGCCTTAAGAACTCCTACAATGAGCAGTTCTTC.

The sample holds a few counts of this clone. The CDR3 loop is CASRPFGQNEQFF. The CDR3 coding sequence is TGTGCCAGCAGGCCATTCGGCCAGAATGAGCAGTTCTTC. The chain employs TRBV14 and TRBJ2-1; no definite D call. Germline CDR1 is SGHDN and CDR2 is FVKESK. The CDR3 spans 13 residues. The V gene lost 6 bases and the J gene lost 7 bases, with 13 bases spanning the gap.

The chain carries TRBV9 and TRBJ1-1, with TRBD1 identical over 7 bases. Germline V lookup: CDR1 SGDLS, CDR2 YYNGEE. The V and J ends lost 4 bases and 0 bases, in that order; junction bases with no gene match: 6. There are 15 residues in the CDR3. CDR3 bases: TGTGCCAGCAGCCTGCGGACAGGACTGAACACTGAAGCTTTCTTT. Translated, it gives CASSLRTGLNTEAFF.

The V call is TRBV30, the J call TRBJ2-7; maybe TRBD2 (6 bases). This CDR3 is built from 14 residues. The germline CDR1 and CDR2 sequences are GTSNPN and SVGIG (reference sequence). V lost 1 base, J lost 2 bases, and 12 bases lay in between. The CDR3 DNA sequence: TGTGCCTGGAGTGGGCCAGGGACTCCCTACGAGCAGTACTTC. This gives the protein CAWSGPGTPYEQYF.

This clone has more than one count but fewer than ten. The chain uses TRBV5-4 and TRBJ1-5; D unclear. The V end was cut by 3 bases, the J end by 9 bases, with 13 bases between. The CDR3 contains 13 residues. Per germline, CDR1 SGHNT and CDR2 YYREEE (reference sequence). The CDR3 reads CASSWDYTSPQHF. For the CDR3, the DNA is TGTGCCAGCAGCTGGGATTATACATCGCCCCAGCATTTT.

This chain uses TRBV6-1 with TRBJ2-7; 9 positions match TRBD2. Germline V lookup: CDR1 MNHNS, CDR2 SASEGT. The CDR3 covers 18 residues. Trimming took 4 bases from V and 0 from J; bases not matched to a gene: 13. The CDR3 coding sequence is TGTGCCAGCAGTGCGGGACTAGCTAGCACTACCCTCTCCTACGAGCAGTACTTC. Translated, it gives CASSAGLASTTLSYEQYF.

This clone was recorded a few times. The V and J genes are TRBV27 and TRBJ2-6; D not resolved. The germline V and J ends were trimmed by 2 bases and 1 base, with 3 bases remaining between them. Germline V gene sequence: CDR1 MNHEY, CDR2 SMNVEV (reference sequence). CDR3 length equals 14 residues. The CDR3 loop reads CASSLVSGANVLTF. The CDR3 coding sequence is TGTGCCAGCAGTTTAGTTTCTGGGGCCAACGTCCTGACTTTC.

This sequence joins TRBV13 and TRBJ1-4; D remains ambiguous. The germline V gene has CDR1 PRHDT and CDR2 FYEKMQ (reference sequence). The V and J ends lost 5 bases and 7 bases respectively, with 14 bases between them. The CDR3 sequence is 14 residues long. CDR3 residues: CASSPRRGGEKLFF. Here the CDR3 DNA reads TGTGCCAGCAGCCCGCGTCGAGGCGGTGAAAAACTGTTTTTT.

V usage is TRBV4-3 and J usage is TRBJ2-4, with TRBD2 matching 9 bases. Germline V gene lookup returns CDR1 LGHNA and CDR2 YSLEER. V shed 2 bases and J 0 bases; nucleotides not matched to a gene: 14. This CDR3 comprises 20 residues. The CDR3 DNA reads as TGCGCCAGCAGCCAAACACTGGGGGCTAGCGGGGACCTAGCCAAAAACATTCAGTACTTC. It is translated as CASSQTLGASGDLAKNIQYF.

This rearrangement joins TRBV28 to TRBJ2-7; D uncertain. Trimming stripped 3 bases from V and 3 bases from J, with 12 bases between. The CDR3 runs to 14 residues. Germline V lookup: CDR1 MDHEN, CDR2 SYDVKM. CDR3: CASSFQEKVYEQYF. CDR3 coding DNA: TGTGCCAGCAGTTTCCAAGAAAAGGTCTACGAGCAGTACTTC.

This sequence joins TRBV4-3 and TRBJ1-5; tentatively, D is TRBD1 (6 bases). CDR3 length: 15 residues. V dropped 0 bases and J dropped 4 bases, with 10 bases sitting between them. The germline gives CDR1 LGHNA, CDR2 YSLEER. The CDR3 here is CASSQDQGYNQPQHF. The CDR3 DNA is TGCGCCAGCAGCCAAGATCAGGGGTATAATCAGCCCCAGCATTTT.

This clone has more than one count but fewer than ten. The chain joins TRBV6-6 to TRBJ2-7, with a tentative D call TRBD1 (6 bases). V lost 6 bases to trimming and J lost 6 bases, with 12 bases between them. Germline assignment: CDR1 MNHNY and CDR2 SVGAGI (reference sequence). This CDR3 has 12 residues. Written as DNA, the CDR3 is TGTGCCAGCAGCCACACAGGGCTCGAGCAGTACTTC. It yields the protein CASSHTGLEQYF.

The genes are TRBV19 and TRBJ2-1; the D is unclear. Trimming removed 6 bases at V and 6 bases at J, with 18 bases between. Germline CDR1 is LNHDA and CDR2 is SQIVND (reference sequence). The CDR3 is 15 amino acids. CDR3 in DNA: TGTGCCAGTAGGGTAGGGCTCCACGAAGTCAATGAGCAGTTCTTC. Its protein product is CASRVGLHEVNEQFF.

The table lists this clone with a few counts. This rearrangement joins TRBV30 to TRBJ2-5; 7 bases agree with TRBD2. This CDR3 has 13 residues. V trimming: 4 bases; J trimming: 5 bases; junction bases outside the gene matches: 7. Germline CDR1 GTSNPN, CDR2 SVGIG (reference sequence). CDR3 region: CAWNVRTSETQYF. The DNA for the CDR3 is TGTGCCTGGAACGTCAGGACTAGTGAGACCCAGTACTTC.

This clone was observed a handful of times. This chain uses TRBV6-5 with TRBJ2-7; 14 bases agree with TRBD2. V gave up 5 bases and J gave up 5 bases; unmatched junction bases: 5. The CDR3 contains 15 residues. CDR1 MNHEY and CDR2 SVGAGI come from the germline V gene. The CDR3 DNA reads as TGTGCCAGCAGTCCGGGACTAGCGGGAGTCCACGAGCAGTACTTC. This gives the protein CASSPGLAGVHEQYF.

The chain employs TRBV18 and TRBJ1-2, with 7 bases identical to TRBD1. Trimming took 2 bases from V and 7 from J; bases not matched to a gene: 10. Germline CDR1 is KGHSH and CDR2 is LQKENI. This CDR3 has 15 amino acids. The CDR3 DNA reads TGTGCCAGCTCACCATACTCAGACAGGGACACTGGCTACACCTTC. This encodes CASSPYSDRDTGYTF. Full variable domain (outside the CDR3, taken from reference TRBV18 and TRBJ1-2): NAGVMQNPRHLVRRRGQEARLRCSPMKGHSHVYWYRQLPEEGLKFMVYLQKENIIDESGMPKERFSAEFPKEGPSILRIQQVVRGDSAAYFCASSPYSDRDTGYTFGSGTRLTVV.

The rearrangement uses TRBV2 and TRBJ1-4; TRBD1 matches 7 bases. Germline CDR1 and CDR2: SNHLY and FYNNEI. This CDR3 spans 14 amino acids. Trimming removed 6 bases from V and 7 bases from J; junction bases left unmatched: 8. DNA of the CDR3: TGTGCCAGCAGGGCTACAGGGGTAGCTGAAAAACTGTTTTTT. It translates to CASRATGVAEKLFF.

The gene calls are TRBV5-1 and TRBJ1-4; 9 bases are a match to TRBD1. This CDR3 has 15 amino acids. The V gene's germline CDR1 is SGHRS and CDR2 YFSETQ. V dropped 0 bases and J dropped 8; count of bases not matched to a gene: 5. CDR3 residues: CASSLGTGGREKLFF. In DNA form, the CDR3 reads TGCGCCAGCAGCTTGGGCACAGGGGGCAGAGAAAAACTGTTTTTT.

The V gene is TRBV6-5, the J gene TRBJ2-3; D is unclear. The CDR3 loop spans 14 amino acids. V lost 2 bases and J 4 bases, leaving 10 bases between the germline ends. CDR1 is MNHEY and CDR2 is SVGAGI in the germline V gene. This chain's CDR3 is CASSYQEGSDTQYF. CDR3 DNA sequence: TGTGCCAGCAGTTACCAGGAAGGATCAGATACGCAGTATTTT.

The chain recombines TRBV27 with TRBJ2-7, with 7 bases that match TRBD2. Germline V lookup: CDR1 MNHEY, CDR2 SMNVEV (reference sequence). V trimming: 2 bases; J trimming: 4 bases; junction bases outside the gene matches: 8. The CDR3 has 15 amino acids. The CDR3 region is CASSLEAGNSYEQYF. In nucleotides, the CDR3 is TGTGCCAGCAGTTTAGAAGCGGGAAACTCTTACGAGCAGTACTTC.

This chain uses TRBV25-1 with TRBJ2-3; 8 positions match TRBD2. Germline V lookup: CDR1 MGHDK, CDR2 SYGVNS. V was pared by 4 bases and J by 6 bases, with 6 bases of the junction left unmatched. This CDR3 comprises 14 residues. The chain's CDR3 is CASSVYGGGDTQYF. CDR3 DNA sequence: TGTGCCAGCAGTGTATACGGGGGGGGCGATACGCAGTATTTT.

V and J are TRBV7-8 and TRBJ2-7; D unclear. The germline V gene has CDR1 SGHVS and CDR2 FQNEAQ. This CDR3 contains 13 residues. Trimming left V 3 bases short and J 0 bases short, with 6 bases between. The CDR3 region is CASSFADSYEQYF. CDR3 in DNA: TGTGCCAGCAGCTTTGCGGACTCCTACGAGCAGTACTTC.

The chain recombines TRBV27 with TRBJ1-2; unclear D gene. CDR3 size: 14 residues. Deletions cut 6 bases from V and 6 bases from J, with 17 bases between. Germline V gives CDR1 MNHEY, CDR2 SMNVEV (reference sequence). CDR3 protein: CASSLTGVFNGYTF. In nucleotides, the CDR3 is TGTGCCAGCAGCCTTACGGGAGTCTTCAATGGCTACACCTTC.